The clone carrying this T cell receptor beta chain was seen only a few times. The data stem from a study of spatial heterogeneity in lung cancer. Study-wide background: Follow-up PBMC specimens underwent sequencing when available; their median timing was approximately two years after resection.

Using its own MiXCR run on the 5' RACE reads, TCRdb lists one record per CDR3 protein. Of more than 30,000 distinct CDR3 sequences in the sample, 10% were seen once. CDR3 length: 12 residues. Between the trimmed V and J ends, which lost 10 bases and 2 bases, there was a span of 11 bases. Per the germline V gene, CDR1 is MNHNS and CDR2 is SASEGT. The time point here: blood at routine non-recurrence follow-up after resection. Extraction of whole RNA from tumor, nontumor lung or frozen PBMC preceded unsorted sequencing. This sequence joins TRBV6-1 and TRBJ1-2; TRBD1 might be the D (6 bases). The sequencing here drew on PBMCs, taken at follow-up. The source is a female donor with early-stage non-small cell lung cancer. In DNA form, the CDR3 reads TGTGCCACAGGGGCGAACAACTATGGCTACACCTTC. Amino acids: CATGANNYGYTF.